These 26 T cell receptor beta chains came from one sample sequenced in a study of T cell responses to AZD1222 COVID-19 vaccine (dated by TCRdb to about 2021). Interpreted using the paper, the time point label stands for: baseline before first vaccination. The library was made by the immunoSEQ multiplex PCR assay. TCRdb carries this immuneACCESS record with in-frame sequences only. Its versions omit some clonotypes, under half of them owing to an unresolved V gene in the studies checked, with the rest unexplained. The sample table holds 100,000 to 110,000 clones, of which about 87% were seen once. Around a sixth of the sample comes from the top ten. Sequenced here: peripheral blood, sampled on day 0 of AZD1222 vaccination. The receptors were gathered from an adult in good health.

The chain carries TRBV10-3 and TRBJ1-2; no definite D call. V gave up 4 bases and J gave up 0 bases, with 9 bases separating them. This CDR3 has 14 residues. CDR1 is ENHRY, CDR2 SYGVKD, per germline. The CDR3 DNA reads TGTGCCATCAGTGGTGCCGGAACTAACTATGGCTACACCTTC. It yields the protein CAISGAGTNYGYTF.

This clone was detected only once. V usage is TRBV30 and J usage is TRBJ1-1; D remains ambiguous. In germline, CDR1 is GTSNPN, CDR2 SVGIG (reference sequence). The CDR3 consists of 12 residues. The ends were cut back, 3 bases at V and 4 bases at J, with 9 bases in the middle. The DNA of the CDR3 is TGTGCCTGGAGAGGCGCTGGCACTGAAGCTTTCTTT. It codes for CAWRGAGTEAFF.

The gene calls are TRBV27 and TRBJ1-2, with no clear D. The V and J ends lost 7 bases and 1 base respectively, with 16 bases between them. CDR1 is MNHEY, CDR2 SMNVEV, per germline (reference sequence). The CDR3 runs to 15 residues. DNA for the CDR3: TGTGCCAGCAAGCTACAGACCTGGGGTAACTATGGCTACACCTTC. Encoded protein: CASKLQTWGNYGYTF.

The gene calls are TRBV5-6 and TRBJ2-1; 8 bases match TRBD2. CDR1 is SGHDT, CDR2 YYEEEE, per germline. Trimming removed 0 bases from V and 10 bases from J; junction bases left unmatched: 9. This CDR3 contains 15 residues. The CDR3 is CASSLGAGGSLEQFF. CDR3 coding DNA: TGTGCCAGCAGCTTGGGTGCGGGGGGCTCGTTAGAGCAGTTCTTC.

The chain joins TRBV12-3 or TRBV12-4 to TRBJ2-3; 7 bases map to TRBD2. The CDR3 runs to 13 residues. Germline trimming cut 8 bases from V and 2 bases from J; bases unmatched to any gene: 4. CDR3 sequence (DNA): TGTGCCAGCGGGAGGGAATTCACAGATACGCAGTATTTT. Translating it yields CASGREFTDTQYF.

DNA for the CDR3: TGTGCCAGCAGTTCGGACAGGGACTTGGTTTACACCTTC. It is translated as CASSSDRDLVYTF. The gene calls are TRBV27 and TRBJ1-2; 8 bases line up with TRBD1. The germline CDR1 and CDR2 sequences are MNHEY and SMNVEV (reference sequence). The CDR3 totals 13 residues. V was pared by 4 bases and J by 11 bases, with 9 bases of the junction left unmatched.

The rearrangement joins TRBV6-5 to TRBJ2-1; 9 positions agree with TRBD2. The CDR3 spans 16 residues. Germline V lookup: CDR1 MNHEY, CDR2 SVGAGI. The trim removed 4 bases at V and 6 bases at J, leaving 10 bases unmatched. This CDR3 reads CASSFISGRTGNEQFF. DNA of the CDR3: TGTGCCAGCAGTTTTATTAGCGGGAGAACAGGCAATGAGCAGTTCTTC.

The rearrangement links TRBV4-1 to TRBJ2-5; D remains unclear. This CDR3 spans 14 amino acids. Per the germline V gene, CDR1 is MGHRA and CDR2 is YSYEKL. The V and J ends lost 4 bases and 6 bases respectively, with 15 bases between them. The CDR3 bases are TGCGCCAGCAGCCCGAGCAACGGCCCCAAGACCCAGTACTTC. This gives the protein CASSPSNGPKTQYF.

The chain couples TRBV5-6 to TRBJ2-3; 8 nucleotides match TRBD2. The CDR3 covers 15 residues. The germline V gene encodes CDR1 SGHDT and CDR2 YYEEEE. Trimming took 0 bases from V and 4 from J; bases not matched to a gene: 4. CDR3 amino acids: CASSLVGTSSDTQYF. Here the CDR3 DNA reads TGTGCCAGCAGCTTGGTCGGGACTAGTTCAGATACGCAGTATTTT.

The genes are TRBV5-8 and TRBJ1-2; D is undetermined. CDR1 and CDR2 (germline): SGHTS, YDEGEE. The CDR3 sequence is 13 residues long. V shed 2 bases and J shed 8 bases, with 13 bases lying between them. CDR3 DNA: TGTGCCAGCAGCTTACCCGGGATGAGCGGCTACACCTTC. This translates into CASSLPGMSGYTF. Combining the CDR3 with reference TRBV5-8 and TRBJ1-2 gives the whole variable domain EAGVTQSPTHLIKTRGQQATLRCSPISGHTSVYWYQQALGLGLQFLLWYDEGEERNRGNFPPRFSGRQFPNYSSELNVNALELEDSALYLCASSLPGMSGYTFGSGTRLTVV.

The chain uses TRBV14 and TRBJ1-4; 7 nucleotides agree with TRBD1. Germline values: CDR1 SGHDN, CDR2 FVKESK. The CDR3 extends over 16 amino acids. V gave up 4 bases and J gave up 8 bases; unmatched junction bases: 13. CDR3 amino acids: CASSLASGGYREKLFF. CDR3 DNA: TGTGCCAGCAGCCTTGCATCAGGGGGTTATCGAGAAAAACTGTTTTTT.

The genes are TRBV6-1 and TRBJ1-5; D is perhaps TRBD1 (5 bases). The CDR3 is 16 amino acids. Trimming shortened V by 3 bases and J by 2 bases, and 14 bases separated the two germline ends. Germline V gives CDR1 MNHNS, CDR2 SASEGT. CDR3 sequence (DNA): TGTGCCAGCAGTGATAGACAAGGGGCACGCAATCAGCCCCAGCATTTT. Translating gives CASSDRQGARNQPQHF.

The CDR3 spells CASSHPAINSPLHF. The CDR3 coding sequence is TGTGCCAGCAGCCACCCGGCTATAAATTCACCCCTCCACTTT. The V gene is TRBV7-9, the J gene TRBJ1-6; D is unclear. Germline lookup yields CDR1 SEHNR and CDR2 FQNEAQ (reference sequence). The CDR3 is 14 amino acids. The V gene lost 5 bases and the J gene lost 7 bases, with 12 bases spanning the gap.

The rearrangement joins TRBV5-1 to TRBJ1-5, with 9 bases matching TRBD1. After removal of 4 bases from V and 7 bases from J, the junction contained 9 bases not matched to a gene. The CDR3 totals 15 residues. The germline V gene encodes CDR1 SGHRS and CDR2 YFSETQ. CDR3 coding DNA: TGCGCCAGCAGCCTAATGCCGACAGGGGGGCAGCCCCAGCATTTT. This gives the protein CASSLMPTGGQPQHF.

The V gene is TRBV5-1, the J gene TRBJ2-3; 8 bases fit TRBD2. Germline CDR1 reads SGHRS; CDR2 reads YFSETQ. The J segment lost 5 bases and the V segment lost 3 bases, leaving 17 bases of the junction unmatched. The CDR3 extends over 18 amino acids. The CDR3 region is CASSSRGTGAGEGDTQYF. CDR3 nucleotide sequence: TGCGCCAGCAGCTCCCGTGGGACGGGAGCGGGGGAAGGAGATACGCAGTATTTT.

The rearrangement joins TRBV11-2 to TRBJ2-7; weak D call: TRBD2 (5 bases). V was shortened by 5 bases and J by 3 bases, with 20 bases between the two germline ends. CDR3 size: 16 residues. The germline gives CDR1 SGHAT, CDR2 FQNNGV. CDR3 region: CASSRRQANAGYEQYF. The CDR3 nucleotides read TGTGCCAGCAGCCGGCGGCAGGCTAACGCGGGCTACGAGCAGTACTTC.

This chain's CDR3 is CASSLRQGDYGYTF. CDR3 DNA: TGTGCCAGCTCTCTCCGACAGGGCGACTATGGCTACACCTTC. The rearrangement uses TRBV18 and TRBJ1-2; 7 bases map to TRBD1. Germline V gives CDR1 KGHSH, CDR2 LQKENI. The CDR3 extends over 14 amino acids. The junction had 7 bases not matched to a gene; V was cut back by 6 bases and J by 3 bases.

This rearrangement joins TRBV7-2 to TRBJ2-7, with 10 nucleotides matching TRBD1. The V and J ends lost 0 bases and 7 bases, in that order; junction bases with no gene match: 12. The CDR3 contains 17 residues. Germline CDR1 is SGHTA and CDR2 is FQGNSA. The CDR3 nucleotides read TGTGCCAGCAGCTTAGCGGCCTCCGGGACAGGGGTAGGGGAGCAGTACTTC. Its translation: CASSLAASGTGVGEQYF. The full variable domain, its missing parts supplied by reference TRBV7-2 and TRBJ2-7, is GAGVSQSPSNKVTEKGKDVELRCDPISGHTALYWYRQSLGQGLEFLIYFQGNSAPDKSGLPSDRFSAERTGGSVSTLTIQRTQQEDSAVYLCASSLAASGTGVGEQYFGPGTRLTVT.

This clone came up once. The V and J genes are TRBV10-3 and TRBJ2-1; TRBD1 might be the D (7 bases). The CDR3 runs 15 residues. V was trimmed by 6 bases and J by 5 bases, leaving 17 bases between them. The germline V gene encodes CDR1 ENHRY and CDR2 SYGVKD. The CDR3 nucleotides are TGTGCCATCAGGGTTGGAGGGGGCGATCACAATGAGCAGTTCTTC. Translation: CAIRVGGGDHNEQFF.

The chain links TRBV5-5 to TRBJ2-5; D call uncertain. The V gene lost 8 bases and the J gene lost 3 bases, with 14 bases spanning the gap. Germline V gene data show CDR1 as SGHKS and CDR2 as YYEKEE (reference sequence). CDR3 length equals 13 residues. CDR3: CARWVPSEETQYF. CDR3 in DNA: TGTGCCAGATGGGTTCCGAGCGAAGAGACCCAGTACTTC.

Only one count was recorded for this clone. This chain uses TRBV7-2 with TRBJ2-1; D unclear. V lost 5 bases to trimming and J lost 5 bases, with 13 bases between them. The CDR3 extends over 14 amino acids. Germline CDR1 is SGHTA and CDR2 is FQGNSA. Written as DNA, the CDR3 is TGTGCCAGCAGCCGGAAGGGTTTACACAATGAGCAGTTCTTC. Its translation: CASSRKGLHNEQFF.

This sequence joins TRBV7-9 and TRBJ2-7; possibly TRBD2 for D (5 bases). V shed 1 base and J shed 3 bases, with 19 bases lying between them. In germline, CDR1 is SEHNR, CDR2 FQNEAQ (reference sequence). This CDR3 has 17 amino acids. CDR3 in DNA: TGTGCCAGCAGCTTAGAGGAGAGGGCCGGAGAGATCTACGAGCAGTACTTC. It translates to CASSLEERAGEIYEQYF.

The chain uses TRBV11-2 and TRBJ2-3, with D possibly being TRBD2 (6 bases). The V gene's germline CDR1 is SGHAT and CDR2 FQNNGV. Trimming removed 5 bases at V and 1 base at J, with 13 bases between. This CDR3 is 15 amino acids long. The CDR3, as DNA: TGTGCCAGCAGCGCCGGGGGTAGCGGCACAGATACGCAGTATTTT. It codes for CASSAGGSGTDTQYF.

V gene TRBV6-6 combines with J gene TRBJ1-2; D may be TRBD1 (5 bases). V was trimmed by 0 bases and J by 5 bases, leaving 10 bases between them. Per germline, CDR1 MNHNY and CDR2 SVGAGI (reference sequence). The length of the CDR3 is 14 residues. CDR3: CASSYSTRGYGYTF. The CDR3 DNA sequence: TGTGCCAGCAGTTACTCGACCCGGGGGTATGGCTACACCTTC.

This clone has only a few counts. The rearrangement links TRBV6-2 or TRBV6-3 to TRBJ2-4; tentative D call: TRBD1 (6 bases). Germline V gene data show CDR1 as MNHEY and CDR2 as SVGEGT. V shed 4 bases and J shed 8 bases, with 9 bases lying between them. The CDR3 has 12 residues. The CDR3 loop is CASSSRGHIQYF. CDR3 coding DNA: TGTGCCAGCAGTTCCAGGGGTCACATTCAGTACTTC.

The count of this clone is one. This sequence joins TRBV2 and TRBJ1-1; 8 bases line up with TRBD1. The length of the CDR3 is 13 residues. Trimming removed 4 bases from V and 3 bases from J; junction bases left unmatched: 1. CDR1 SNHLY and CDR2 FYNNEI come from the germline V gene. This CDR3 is CASSATGDTEAFF. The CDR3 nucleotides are TGTGCCAGCAGTGCGACAGGGGACACTGAAGCTTTCTTT.